This T cell receptor (beta chain) was sequenced for a study of cytomegalovirus exposure and HLA in healthy donors. Study-wide findings and caveats: Analyses of presence/absence relied on an assumption of roughly uniform sequencing depth across donors. Most TCR sequences were rare, but some public TCRs occurred in many donors.

Primers included in the PCR were 60 Vbeta and 13 Jbeta primers. Per the authors' pipeline: Around 80 million unique TCR beta chains, roughly 11 million of them shared, were counted by a later analysis. Assay: immunoSEQ multiplex PCR; the TCRdb copy retains only in-frame clones and omits some. That table is the source of V, J and clone size, and D and trimming were worked out from the DNA. Found here are 100,000 or so clones, around 80% of them singletons; the top ten hold roughly 1.5%. Germline CDR1 reads SQVTM; CDR2 reads ANQGSEA. This CDR3 region has 12 residues. Trimming pared 7 bases from V and 6 bases from J, leaving 12 bases between. Comment on this clone: Antigen: not known.

Sequencing was carried out using PBMCs. The clonotype was recovered from a man aged 40-50 years in good health and CMV-seronegative. This chain connects TRBV29-1 to TRBJ2-2; D unclear. The CDR3 sequence: CSAGEVPGELFF. The CDR3 region has the DNA TGCAGCGCCGGCGAGGTCCCCGGGGAGCTGTTTTTT.